This is a list of T cell receptor beta chains from one sample in a study of identical twins. TCRdb independently ran MiXCR on the 5' RACE reads; one entry per CDR3 protein. Of 200,000 to 300,000 distinct CDR3 sequences in the sample, roughly 7% were seen once. The same sample was also studied in work on yellow fever vaccine responses in identical twins.

The specimen was memory (CD45RO+) T cells sorted from blood. The source of these receptors is a woman aged 18-29 years in good health. The CDR3 runs from the conserved cysteine through the conserved F or W. The order of the fields is CDR3 protein, V gene, J gene.

CASREAAPSYNEQFF	TRBV6-1	TRBJ2-1
CASSLKGSREQYF	TRBV7-2	TRBJ2-7
CASSSGQGIEAFF	TRBV3-1	TRBJ1-1
CSASLTSSSYEQYF	TRBV20-1	TRBJ2-7
CASSRDGLNTEAFF	TRBV12-3/TRBV12-4	TRBJ1-1
CASSLSGGAKNIQYF	TRBV5-1	TRBJ2-4
CASRRGDGSGYGYTF	TRBV7-9	TRBJ1-2
CASSTSGDRYSNQPQHF	TRBV28	TRBJ1-5
CASSIGTAYEQYF	TRBV5-1	TRBJ2-7
CASSLGFGQETQYF	TRBV5-1	TRBJ2-5
CASSQGRGIGETQYF	TRBV3-1	TRBJ2-5
CASSPRRGTENYGYTF	TRBV18	TRBJ1-2
CASSQEYTYEQYF	TRBV14	TRBJ2-7
CASSQGGSRPPLHF	TRBV3-1	TRBJ1-6
CSAKSGGLLDTQYF	TRBV20-1	TRBJ2-3
CASSQGGAYEQYF	TRBV5-1	TRBJ2-7
CASSPARMNTEAFF	TRBV18	TRBJ1-1